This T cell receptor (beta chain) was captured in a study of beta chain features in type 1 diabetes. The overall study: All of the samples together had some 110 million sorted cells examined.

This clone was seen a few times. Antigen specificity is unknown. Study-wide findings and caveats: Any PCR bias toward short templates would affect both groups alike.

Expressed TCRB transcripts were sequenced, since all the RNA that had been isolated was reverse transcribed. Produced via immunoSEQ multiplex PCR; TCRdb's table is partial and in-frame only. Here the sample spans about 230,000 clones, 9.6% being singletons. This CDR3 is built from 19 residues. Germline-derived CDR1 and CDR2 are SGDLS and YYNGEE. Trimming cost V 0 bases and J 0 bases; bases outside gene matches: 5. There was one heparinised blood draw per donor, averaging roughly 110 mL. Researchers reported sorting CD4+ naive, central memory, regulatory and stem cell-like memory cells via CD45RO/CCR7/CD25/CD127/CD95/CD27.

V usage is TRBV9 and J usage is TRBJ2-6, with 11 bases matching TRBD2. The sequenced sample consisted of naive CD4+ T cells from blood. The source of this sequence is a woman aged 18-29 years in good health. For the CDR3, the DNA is TGTGCCAGCAGCGTAGTGCCTAGCGGGGGGAGCTCTGGGGCCAACGTCCTGACTTTC. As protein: CASSVVPSGGSSGANVLTF.